Listed below are T cell receptor beta chains from one sample, sequenced in a study of shared clonotypes between healthy human individuals. The data were produced by immunoSEQ multiplex PCR, yet TCRdb's version contains in-frame clones alone and is incomplete. The sample includes over a million clones, around 76% of them seen just once. Sequencing was done on a sample of memory CD4+ T cells sorted from blood. All receptors come from a man between 18 and 29 years old in good health. The CDR3 runs from the conserved cysteine through the conserved F or W. The order of the fields is D gene, J gene, clone size, V gene, CDR3 protein, CDR3 DNA. A D gene is named only where the DNA matches it firmly. For some rows the clone size is stated as once, few or many, or as a class when expanded; others skip it.

D gene: -; J gene: TRBJ1-4; clone size: -; V gene: TRBV5-1; CDR3 protein: CASSLIGVGTNEKLFF; CDR3 DNA: TGCGCCAGCAGCTTAATCGGAGTGGGGACTAATGAAAAACTGTTTTTT
D gene: TRBD1; J gene: TRBJ1-1; clone size: -; V gene: TRBV27; CDR3 protein: CASSLGQVTEAFF; CDR3 DNA: TGTGCCAGCAGTTTAGGACAGGTTACTGAAGCTTTCTTT
D gene: TRBD2; J gene: TRBJ2-5; clone size: -; V gene: TRBV9; CDR3 protein: CASSVGSSGGRQETQYF; CDR3 DNA: TGTGCCAGCAGCGTAGGGTCTAGCGGGGGACGCCAAGAGACCCAGTACTTC
D gene: -; J gene: TRBJ2-5; clone size: -; V gene: TRBV30; CDR3 protein: CAWSGGHQETQYF; CDR3 DNA: TGTGCCTGGAGTGGCGGTCACCAAGAGACCCAGTACTTC
D gene: -; J gene: TRBJ1-6; clone size: -; V gene: TRBV7-8; CDR3 protein: CASSFSLSPLHF; CDR3 DNA: TGTGCCAGCAGCTTCAGTCTCTCACCCCTCCACTTT
D gene: -; J gene: TRBJ1-1; clone size: once; V gene: TRBV5-1; CDR3 protein: CASSPLPSVDTEAFF; CDR3 DNA: TGCGCCAGCAGCCCCCTTCCATCCGTGGACACTGAAGCTTTCTTT
D gene: TRBD2; J gene: TRBJ2-1; clone size: -; V gene: TRBV10-1; CDR3 protein: CASSREAQNEQFF; CDR3 DNA: TGCGCCAGCAGCCGGGAGGCCCAAAATGAGCAGTTCTTC
D gene: TRBD2; J gene: TRBJ2-2; clone size: -; V gene: TRBV5-4; CDR3 protein: CASSLDLAGNTGELFF; CDR3 DNA: TGTGCCAGCAGCTTGGATCTAGCGGGTAACACCGGGGAGCTGTTTTTT
D gene: TRBD1; J gene: TRBJ1-1; clone size: -; V gene: TRBV18; CDR3 protein: CASSARTGGATEAFF; CDR3 DNA: TGTGCCAGCTCAGCCCGGACAGGGGGGGCCACTGAAGCTTTCTTT
D gene: TRBD2; J gene: TRBJ2-1; clone size: -; V gene: TRBV7-2; CDR3 protein: CASSSRWSGRARQNEQFF; CDR3 DNA: TGTGCCAGCAGCTCCCGTTGGAGCGGGAGGGCCCGCCAAAATGAGCAGTTCTTC
D gene: -; J gene: TRBJ2-5; clone size: -; V gene: TRBV6-6; CDR3 protein: CASSQYQETQYF; CDR3 DNA: TGTGCCAGCAGCCAGTACCAAGAGACCCAGTACTTC
D gene: -; J gene: TRBJ2-1; clone size: -; V gene: TRBV21-1; CDR3 protein: CASSKEETSGSYEQFF; CDR3 DNA: TGTGCCAGCAGCAAAGAGGAGACTAGCGGGAGCTATGAGCAGTTCTTC
D gene: TRBD1; J gene: TRBJ1-2; clone size: -; V gene: TRBV28; CDR3 protein: CASSYGQGLLITF; CDR3 DNA: TGTGCCAGCAGTTACGGACAGGGCCTATTGATTACCTTC
D gene: -; J gene: TRBJ1-1; clone size: -; V gene: TRBV19; CDR3 protein: CASSTVSSQTEAFF; CDR3 DNA: TGTGCCAGTAGTACGGTCTCCTCTCAGACTGAAGCTTTCTTT
D gene: -; J gene: TRBJ2-3; clone size: -; V gene: TRBV9; CDR3 protein: CASSAQGTDTQYF; CDR3 DNA: TGTGCCAGCAGTGCACAGGGAACAGATACGCAGTATTTT
D gene: TRBD1; J gene: TRBJ1-1; clone size: -; V gene: TRBV5-6; CDR3 protein: CASSFLGGQGEAFF; CDR3 DNA: TGTGCCAGCAGCTTTTTGGGGGGACAGGGAGAAGCTTTCTTT
D gene: TRBD1; J gene: TRBJ1-2; clone size: few; V gene: TRBV6-1; CDR3 protein: CASRDRGIYGYTF; CDR3 DNA: TGTGCCAGCAGGGACAGGGGGATCTATGGCTACACCTTC
D gene: -; J gene: TRBJ2-7; clone size: -; V gene: TRBV7-2; CDR3 protein: CASSLAATYEQYF; CDR3 DNA: TGTGCCAGCAGCTTAGCAGCTACCTACGAGCAGTACTTC
D gene: TRBD2; J gene: TRBJ2-5; clone size: -; V gene: TRBV6-4; CDR3 protein: CAIGTSGRVDQYF; CDR3 DNA: TGTGCCATCGGGACTAGCGGGAGGGTCGACCAGTACTTC
D gene: TRBD2; J gene: TRBJ2-1; clone size: -; V gene: TRBV6-4; CDR3 protein: CASSDSFSGRVNEQFF; CDR3 DNA: TGTGCCAGCAGTGACTCTTTTAGCGGGAGGGTAAATGAGCAGTTCTTC
D gene: TRBD1; J gene: TRBJ2-1; clone size: -; V gene: TRBV18; CDR3 protein: CASSPMAGGNEQFF; CDR3 DNA: TGTGCCAGCTCCCCGATGGCAGGGGGTAATGAGCAGTTCTTC
D gene: TRBD2; J gene: TRBJ2-1; clone size: -; V gene: TRBV4-2; CDR3 protein: CASSQTSGGRNEQFF; CDR3 DNA: TGTGCCAGCAGCCAGACTAGCGGGGGTCGGAATGAGCAGTTCTTC